These T cell receptor beta chains were read from a single sample in a study of blood T cell repertoires in COVID-19. The method was immunoSEQ multiplex PCR; TCRdb's version includes in-frame clones alone and lacks a portion of them. The table has roughly 290,000 clones, 70% to 90% seen once. The sample consisted of PBMCs or T cells enriched from blood (not recorded which). Source of these receptors: a woman aged 35 to 49 who had recovered from COVID-19. CDR3s leave out the opening cysteine and the closing phenylalanine or tryptophan. Each record gives: V gene, clone size, J gene, CDR3 protein. The size entry is marked missing in some rows and otherwise reads once, few, many or a size class.

V: TRBV7-3; size: NA; J: TRBJ2-2; CDR3: ASSGGSTGELF
V: TRBV9; size: NA; J: TRBJ2-7; CDR3: ASSVHSGMGGSVYEQY
V: TRBV7-4; size: NA; J: TRBJ1-4; CDR3: ASSVQVSNEKLF
V: TRBV3-1/TRBV3-2; size: NA; J: TRBJ2-7; CDR3: ASSQHPQGLEQY
V: TRBV28; size: NA; J: TRBJ1-1; CDR3: ASSLGGTENTEAF
V: TRBV3-1/TRBV3-2; size: NA; J: TRBJ2-7; CDR3: ASSTGQVYEQY
V: TRBV4-3; size: NA; J: TRBJ2-1; CDR3: ASSQDWGVTYNEQF
V: TRBV28; size: many; J: TRBJ2-5; CDR3: ASSSGQGGETQY
V: TRBV6-4; size: NA; J: TRBJ1-2; CDR3: ASSGARGGGYT
V: TRBV25-1; size: NA; J: TRBJ2-2; CDR3: ASSPVGGTSGNTGELF
V: TRBV6-1; size: NA; J: TRBJ2-3; CDR3: ASSEAQGISTDTQY
V: TRBV28; size: once; J: TRBJ1-6; CDR3: ASSSPTGSPLH
V: TRBV11-2; size: NA; J: TRBJ1-2; CDR3: ASSPRTARTPLHYGYT
V: TRBV7-2; size: NA; J: TRBJ2-7; CDR3: ASSFHYEQY
V: TRBV4-3; size: NA; J: TRBJ1-5; CDR3: ASSLDRAGQPQH
V: TRBV29-1; size: NA; J: TRBJ2-1; CDR3: SVRAGGHNEQF
V: TRBV29-1; size: NA; J: TRBJ2-7; CDR3: SVGGPYEQY
V: TRBV7-9; size: NA; J: TRBJ1-1; CDR3: ASSLASRTEAF
V: TRBV9; size: NA; J: TRBJ2-2; CDR3: ASSVVLAGDTGELF
V: TRBV7-8; size: NA; J: TRBJ2-7; CDR3: ASSLFPGQGAGEQY
V: TRBV6-5; size: NA; J: TRBJ2-5; CDR3: ASSYFGQGAETQY
V: TRBV18; size: once; J: TRBJ2-3; CDR3: ASSPNRDTQY
V: TRBV19; size: few; J: TRBJ1-1; CDR3: ASTHAGTEAF
V: TRBV6-5; size: once; J: TRBJ2-3; CDR3: ASSYSSSTDTQY
V: TRBV7-2; size: few; J: TRBJ1-2; CDR3: ASREAGGDYGYT